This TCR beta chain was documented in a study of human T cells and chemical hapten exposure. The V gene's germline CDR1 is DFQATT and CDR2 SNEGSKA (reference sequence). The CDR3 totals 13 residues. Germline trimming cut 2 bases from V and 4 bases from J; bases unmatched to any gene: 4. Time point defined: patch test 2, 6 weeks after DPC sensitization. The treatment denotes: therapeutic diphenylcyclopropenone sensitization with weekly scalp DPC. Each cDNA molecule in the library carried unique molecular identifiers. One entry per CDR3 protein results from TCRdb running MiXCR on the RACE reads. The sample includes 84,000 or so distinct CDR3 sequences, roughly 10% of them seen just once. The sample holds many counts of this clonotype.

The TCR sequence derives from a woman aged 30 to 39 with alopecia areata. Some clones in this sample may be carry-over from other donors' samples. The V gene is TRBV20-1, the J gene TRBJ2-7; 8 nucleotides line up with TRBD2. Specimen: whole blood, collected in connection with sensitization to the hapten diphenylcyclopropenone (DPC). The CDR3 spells CSARLAGTYEQYF. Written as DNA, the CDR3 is TGCAGTGCTAGACTAGCGGGCACATACGAGCAGTACTTC.